The rows below give T cell receptor beta chains drawn from one sample of a study of blood T cell repertoires in COVID-19. Repertoires were generated with immunoSEQ multiplex PCR, while TCRdb's copy carries only in-frame clones and drops some. The sample shows over 200,000 clones, almost 85% of them seen only once. Sequencing used peripheral blood. These TCRs come from a woman aged 45-65 years with active or convalescent COVID-19. The CDR3 runs from the conserved cysteine through the conserved F or W. The order of the fields is clone size, D gene, J gene, V gene, CDR3 DNA, CDR3 protein. The D gene is left open where the match is weak. Rows may omit the clone size; those that give it use once, few, many or a size class.

size: NA
D: TRBD1
J: TRBJ1-5
V: TRBV7-2
DNA: TGTGCCACCCAAATACAGGGGGCGACTCAGCCCCAGCATTTT
CDR3: CATQIQGATQPQHF

size: NA
D: NA
J: TRBJ2-7
V: TRBV2
DNA: TGTGCCAGCAAGTCCAAGGGGGGGGCACGGTACTTC
CDR3: CASKSKGGARYF

size: NA
D: NA
J: TRBJ1-5
V: TRBV3-1/TRBV3-2
DNA: TGTGCCAGCAGCCCCGGGGAGCAGCCCCAGCATTTT
CDR3: CASSPGEQPQHF

size: once
D: TRBD2
J: TRBJ2-7
V: TRBV4-1
DNA: TGCGCCAGCAGCCTTACTAGCGGCCGCTACGAGCAGTACTTC
CDR3: CASSLTSGRYEQYF

size: NA
D: NA
J: TRBJ1-1
V: TRBV12-3/TRBV12-4
DNA: TGTGCCAGCAGCACTGCCAGGGGCACTGAAGCTTTCTTT
CDR3: CASSTARGTEAFF

size: NA
D: NA
J: TRBJ1-6
V: TRBV5-1
DNA: TGCGCCAGCAGCTTGGAGGCGGATTCACCCCTCCACTTT
CDR3: CASSLEADSPLHF

size: once
D: NA
J: TRBJ2-1
V: TRBV5-1
DNA: TGCGCCAGCAGCTTGGACAGTGAGCAGTTCTTC
CDR3: CASSLDSEQFF

size: once
D: NA
J: TRBJ1-1
V: TRBV5-1
DNA: TGCGCCAGCAGCCCTGGGACACCGAACACTGAAGCTTTCTTT
CDR3: CASSPGTPNTEAFF

size: once
D: TRBD1
J: TRBJ1-2
V: TRBV30
DNA: TGTGCCTGGAGTTTACAGGGGGGCTATGGCTACACCTTC
CDR3: CAWSLQGGYGYTF

size: NA
D: TRBD2
J: TRBJ2-1
V: TRBV28
DNA: TGTGCCAGCAGAAGAGCCCCAGGACTAGCTGACAATGAGCAGTTCTTC
CDR3: CASRRAPGLADNEQFF

size: NA
D: NA
J: TRBJ1-5
V: TRBV5-1
DNA: TGCGCCAGCAGCTCAGGGGACAACAATCAGCCCCAGCATTTT
CDR3: CASSSGDNNQPQHF

size: NA
D: TRBD2
J: TRBJ2-2
V: TRBV4-1
DNA: TGCGCCAGCAGCCAAGGGACTAGCAGGAACACCGGGGAGCTGTTTTTT
CDR3: CASSQGTSRNTGELFF

size: NA
D: TRBD1
J: TRBJ1-1
V: TRBV10-3
DNA: TGTGCCATAACCCAGGGACAGGGGAACACTGAAGCTTTCTTT
CDR3: CAITQGQGNTEAFF

size: NA
D: NA
J: TRBJ2-7
V: TRBV6-5
DNA: TGTGCCAGCAGCTTACAGAGTTTGATGAACTACGAGCAGTACTTC
CDR3: CASSLQSLMNYEQYF

size: NA
D: TRBD2
J: TRBJ2-1
V: TRBV15
DNA: TGTGCCACCACCACCCATAGCGGGAGAGGGGATGAGCAGTTCTTC
CDR3: CATTTHSGRGDEQFF

size: NA
D: NA
J: TRBJ2-2
V: TRBV6-6
DNA: TGTGCCAGCAGTTCTCTAGCGAATACCGGGGAGCTGTTTTTT
CDR3: CASSSLANTGELFF

size: NA
D: NA
J: TRBJ2-5
V: TRBV9
DNA: TGTGCCAGCAGCGTACAGGGAGGGACCCAGTACTTC
CDR3: CASSVQGGTQYF

size: NA
D: NA
J: TRBJ2-2
V: TRBV14
DNA: TGTGCCAGCAGCCACAACTTGTGGGGGGCGAACACCGGGGAGCTGTTTTTT
CDR3: CASSHNLWGANTGELFF

size: NA
D: NA
J: TRBJ1-5
V: TRBV3-1/TRBV3-2
DNA: TGTGCCAGCAGCCAGTCACAGGGTATTCAGCCCCAGCATTTT
CDR3: CASSQSQGIQPQHF

size: NA
D: NA
J: TRBJ1-5
V: TRBV28
DNA: TGTGCCTCCCAGTTCGGGGGTGAATATAGCAATCAGCCCCAGCATTTT
CDR3: CASQFGGEYSNQPQHF

size: NA
D: TRBD1
J: TRBJ2-2
V: TRBV12-5
DNA: TGTGCTAGTGGCGCGGACAGGGGGGAGCTGTTTTTT
CDR3: CASGADRGELFF

size: once
D: TRBD2
J: TRBJ2-2
V: TRBV6-5
DNA: TGTGCCACCAAGCTAGCGGACTGGAACACCGGGGAGCTGTTTTTT
CDR3: CATKLADWNTGELFF

size: few
D: NA
J: TRBJ2-1
V: TRBV4-2
DNA: TGTGCCAGCAGCCAAGAGGGGAGCGGCTGGGGCTACAATGAGCAGTTCTTC
CDR3: CASSQEGSGWGYNEQFF

size: NA
D: NA
J: TRBJ1-1
V: TRBV3-1/TRBV3-2
DNA: TGTGCCAGCAGTAGGACACAGGGAACGAACACTGAAGCTTTCTTT
CDR3: CASSRTQGTNTEAFF

size: NA
D: TRBD2
J: TRBJ2-3
V: TRBV28
DNA: TGTGCCAGCAGCCCTTACTTAGCGGGAGTGACAGATACGCAGTATTTT
CDR3: CASSPYLAGVTDTQYF

size: NA
D: NA
J: TRBJ1-6
V: TRBV6-5
DNA: TGTGCCAGCAGTTACCTAGATCAATCACCCCTCCACTTT
CDR3: CASSYLDQSPLHF

size: once
D: NA
J: TRBJ2-3
V: TRBV29-1
DNA: TGCAGCGTCAAGGGGGGGCTTAGAAGCACAGATACGCAGTATTTT
CDR3: CSVKGGLRSTDTQYF

size: once
D: TRBD2
J: TRBJ2-7
V: TRBV10-3
DNA: TGTGCCATCAGTTCCGGGACTAGCGGAAGGTCGTCCCACGAGCAGTACTTC
CDR3: CAISSGTSGRSSHEQYF

size: NA
D: TRBD1
J: TRBJ1-1
V: TRBV7-9
DNA: TGTGCCAGCAGTCCGGACAGGGGAGACGCTTTCTTT
CDR3: CASSPDRGDAFF

size: NA
D: NA
J: TRBJ1-2
V: TRBV7-9
DNA: TGTGCCAGCAGCTTCACGGGGGTTGATGGCTACACCTTC
CDR3: CASSFTGVDGYTF

size: medium-sized
D: NA
J: TRBJ2-1
V: TRBV5-6
DNA: TGTGCCAGCAGCATCCAGGGGAACTCCTACAATGAGCAGTTCTTC
CDR3: CASSIQGNSYNEQFF